The 15 T cell receptor beta chains given below trace back to one sample, sequenced in a study of chemoradiotherapy in HPV16-positive cancers. Libraries were prepared by immunoSEQ multiplex PCR; TCRdb keeps only in-frame clonotypes and omits some of them. This table has 8,100 or so clones, 74% appearing once. The input for sequencing was tumor tissue, taken from a patient who underwent chemoradiotherapy. These receptors were collected from a human donor with HPV-associated anogenital cancer.

The J gene is TRBJ2-7, the V gene TRBV11-2, with 9 bases lining up with TRBD1. With V trimmed by 1 base and J by 6 bases, 7 bases remained unmatched. Per germline, CDR1 SGHAT and CDR2 FQNNGV. This CDR3 is built from 15 residues. CDR3 loop: CASSLGTGALGEQYF. CDR3 DNA sequence: TGTGCCAGCAGCTTAGGGACAGGGGCCCTCGGCGAGCAGTACTTC.

The genes are TRBV2 and TRBJ1-5, with TRBD1 as a possible D gene (5 bases). Germline-derived CDR1 and CDR2 are SNHLY and FYNNEI. The germline V and J ends were trimmed by 3 bases and 5 bases, with 20 bases remaining between them. This CDR3 has 17 amino acids. The CDR3: CASSDHRGGGVDQPQHF. The DNA for the CDR3 is TGTGCCAGCAGTGATCATCGGGGGGGAGGAGTGGATCAGCCCCAGCATTTT.

This clone was observed a few times. The chain couples TRBV6-4 to TRBJ2-1; D uncertain. Germline V gene data show CDR1 as MRHNA and CDR2 as SNTAGT. Trimming shortened V by 0 bases and J by 0 bases, and 9 bases separated the two germline ends. The CDR3 sequence is 16 residues long. DNA for the CDR3: TGTGCCAGCAGTGACTCGGCCCGCAGCTCCTACAATGAGCAGTTCTTC. Residues: CASSDSARSSYNEQFF.

The chain recombines TRBV19 with TRBJ2-7; D ambiguous. Germline V gene sequence: CDR1 LNHDA, CDR2 SQIVND (reference sequence). The V gene lost 1 base and the J gene lost 2 bases, with 0 bases spanning the gap. CDR3 length: 11 residues. The CDR3 spells CASSIAYEQYF. In DNA, the CDR3 is TGTGCCAGTAGTATAGCCTACGAGCAGTACTTC. Drawing the rest from reference TRBV19 and TRBJ2-7, the complete variable domain is DGGITQSPKYLFRKEGQNVTLSCEQNLNHDAMYWYRQDPGQGLRLIYYSQIVNDFQKGDIAEGYSVSREKKESFPLTVTSAQKNPTAFYLCASSIAYEQYFGPGTRLTVT.

The rearrangement joins TRBV6-5 to TRBJ1-1; a weak D match, TRBD1 (5 bases). V lost 2 bases and J lost 10, with 11 bases in between. The V gene's germline CDR1 is MNHEY and CDR2 SVGAGI. This CDR3 is built from 12 residues. CDR3 residues: CASSYRDGGAFF. For the CDR3, the DNA is TGTGCCAGCAGTTACAGGGACGGAGGAGCTTTCTTT.

The chain has TRBV5-1 and TRBJ1-3, with 10 nucleotides matching TRBD1. The V segment lost 4 bases and the J segment 4 bases; nucleotides outside the gene matches: 8. This CDR3 has 16 residues. Germline loops: CDR1 SGHRS, CDR2 YFSETQ. Here the CDR3 reads CASSLSGQGVGNTIYF. The CDR3 coding sequence is TGCGCCAGCAGCCTATCAGGACAGGGGGTAGGAAACACCATATATTTT.

This chain joins TRBV11-2 and TRBJ2-1, with D perhaps matching TRBD1 or TRBD2 (6 bases each). Germline assignment: CDR1 SGHAT and CDR2 FQNNGV. CDR3 size: 17 residues. V was cut by 5 bases and J by 8 bases, with 25 bases left in between. The CDR3 reads CASSHKARGGRGDEQFF. CDR3 coding DNA: TGTGCCAGCAGCCACAAGGCCAGGGGAGGTCGGGGCGATGAGCAGTTCTTC.

In DNA, the CDR3 is TGTGCCAGCAGTCCAAGGACAGGGGCGCTCACCGGGGAGCTGTTTTTT. Its protein is CASSPRTGALTGELFF. The chain is built from TRBV7-3 and TRBJ2-2, with 9 bases fitting TRBD1. The germline gives CDR1 SGHTA, CDR2 FQGTGA. The CDR3 covers 16 residues. J lost 4 bases, V lost 6 bases, and 9 bases had no gene match.

V and J are TRBV2 and TRBJ1-6; 9 nucleotides align to TRBD1. After removal of 7 bases from V and 6 bases from J, the junction contained 7 bases not matched to a gene. Germline V gene sequence: CDR1 SNHLY, CDR2 FYNNEI. The CDR3 consists of 15 residues. The CDR3 sequence is CASKGQGALNSPLHF. The DNA for the CDR3 is TGTGCCAGCAAGGGACAGGGAGCCCTTAATTCACCCCTCCACTTT.

This clone was observed a handful of times. V gene TRBV20-1 combines with J gene TRBJ1-1; D is uncertain. The germline gives CDR1 DFQATT, CDR2 SNEGSKA (reference sequence). V dropped 6 bases and J dropped 6 bases, with 11 bases sitting between them. CDR3 length: 11 amino acids. This CDR3 is CSAKRVPEAFF. CDR3 sequence (DNA): TGCAGTGCGAAGAGGGTCCCTGAAGCTTTCTTT.

The chain recombines TRBV2 with TRBJ2-2; D gene unclear. The CDR3 runs to 13 residues. Germline V gene sequence: CDR1 SNHLY, CDR2 FYNNEI. Deletions cut 4 bases from V and 5 bases from J, with 8 bases between. The CDR3 sequence: CASSATFTGELFF. CDR3 sequence (DNA): TGTGCCAGCAGTGCAACGTTTACCGGGGAGCTGTTTTTT.

CDR3 sequence: CASSQRDSHFNYGYTF. Written as DNA, the CDR3 is TGTGCCAGCAGCCAACGGGACAGCCACTTTAACTATGGCTACACCTTC. The chain joins TRBV4-2 to TRBJ1-2; 7 positions match TRBD1. V shed 2 bases, J shed 1 base, and the junction held 7 bases outside the gene matches. Germline assignment: CDR1 LGHNA and CDR2 YNFKEQ. The CDR3 totals 16 residues.

This chain uses TRBV28 with TRBJ2-6; tentative D call: TRBD1 (5 bases). The CDR3 is 17 residues long. CDR1 is MDHEN, CDR2 SYDVKM, per germline. V lost 3 bases and J lost 4, with 16 bases in between. CDR3 sequence reads: CASSLVRVAIGANVLTF. In nucleotides, the CDR3 is TGTGCCAGCAGTTTGGTCAGGGTGGCGATAGGGGCCAACGTCCTGACTTTC. The variable domain in full, completed from reference TRBV28 and TRBJ2-6, reads DVKVTQSSRYLVKRTGEKVFLECVQDMDHENMFWYRQDPGLGLRLIYFSYDVKMKEKGDIPEGYSVSREKKERFSLILESASTNQTSMYLCASSLVRVAIGANVLTFGAGSRLTVL.

This clone was counted between two and nine times. The chain is built from TRBV6-5 and TRBJ1-2; D unresolved. Trimming took 6 bases from V and 4 from J, leaving 18 bases between them. Germline loops: CDR1 MNHEY, CDR2 SVGAGI. This CDR3 spans 15 amino acids. The CDR3 nucleotides are TGTGCCAGCAGCCCTTCGGAGGGCAAGATCTATGGCTACACCTTC. Its translation: CASSPSEGKIYGYTF.

The chain links TRBV5-1 to TRBJ2-1; TRBD2 aligns across 7 bases. The CDR3 loop spans 15 amino acids. The J segment lost 7 bases and the V segment lost 6 bases, leaving 13 bases of the junction unmatched. The V gene's germline CDR1 is SGHRS and CDR2 YFSETQ. The CDR3 bases are TGCGCCAGCAACTACGGGGGGATAACGGGGAATGAGCAGTTCTTC. It encodes CASNYGGITGNEQFF.